These 10 T cell receptor beta chains were all obtained from the same sample, sequenced in a study of cytomegalovirus exposure and HLA in healthy donors. Primers: 60 Vbeta forward and 13 Jbeta reverse. Clones were read by immunoSEQ multiplex PCR, and TCRdb kept only the in-frame ones, dropping some. The sample records tens of thousands of clones, around 79% being singletons. Specimen: PBMCs. Receptor source: a male donor in good health and CMV-seropositive.

This chain joins TRBV12-5 and TRBJ1-1; D perhaps matches TRBD1 (5 bases). Germline V gene lookup returns CDR1 LGHNT and CDR2 FRNRAP. This CDR3 spans 15 amino acids. The V gene lost 0 bases and the J gene lost 4 bases, with 12 bases spanning the gap. CDR3 sequence (DNA): TGTGCTAGTGGTTTGGTACTAGGGGAGGCCACTGAAGCTTTCTTT. As protein: CASGLVLGEATEAFF.

V usage is TRBV5-6 and J usage is TRBJ1-5, with 10 positions matching TRBD1. The CDR3 sequence is 17 residues long. Per the germline V gene, CDR1 is SGHDT and CDR2 is YYEEEE. Unmatched junction bases numbered 9, after V lost 0 bases and J lost 6 bases. The CDR3 region has the DNA TGTGCCAGCAGCTTGGGAGGCCCGGGACAGGGGTTTCAGCCCCAGCATTTT. Amino acids: CASSLGGPGQGFQPQHF.

The CDR3 spells CASSPGTNQPQHF. CDR3 nucleotide sequence: TGTGCCAGCAGTCCTGGGACTAATCAGCCCCAGCATTTT. V is TRBV27 and J is TRBJ1-5, with D possibly matching TRBD1 (5 bases). This CDR3 has 13 amino acids. V lost 5 bases, J lost 4 bases, and 9 bases lay in between. The germline gives CDR1 MNHEY, CDR2 SMNVEV (reference sequence).

This chain links TRBV10-3 with TRBJ2-5, with 7 nucleotides matching TRBD1. The CDR3 length is 13 residues. The ends lost 7 bases at V and 2 bases at J; junction bases unmatched: 4. Germline loops: CDR1 ENHRY, CDR2 SYGVKD. The DNA of the CDR3 is TGTGCCATCAAAAAGACAGGGCAAGAGACCCAGTACTTC. Translating it yields CAIKKTGQETQYF.

The chain carries TRBV5-1 and TRBJ2-7; 8 bases fit TRBD1. CDR3 length: 16 residues. Losses at the gene ends were 0 bases for V and 1 base for J; bases not matched to a gene: 6. Germline CDR1 SGHRS, CDR2 YFSETQ. The CDR3 nucleotides read TGCGCCAGCAGCTTGGCCGGACAGGGCGAATCCTACGAGCAGTACTTC. It codes for CASSLAGQGESYEQYF.

The genes are TRBV5-4 and TRBJ1-4; TRBD1 might be the D (6 bases). Deletions cut 2 bases from V and 5 bases from J, with 10 bases between. Germline CDR1 is SGHNT and CDR2 is YYREEE (reference sequence). This CDR3 comprises 14 residues. This CDR3 is CASSLGQRNEKLFF. CDR3 nucleotide sequence: TGTGCCAGCAGCTTAGGACAGCGCAATGAAAAACTGTTTTTT.

This sequence joins TRBV27 and TRBJ2-5; 9 positions match TRBD2. The CDR3 loop spans 14 amino acids. CDR1 is MNHEY, CDR2 SMNVEV, per germline (reference sequence). V dropped 4 bases and J dropped 5; count of bases not matched to a gene: 5. The CDR3 region has the DNA TGTGCCAGCAGTTCCGGGACTAGCTTGGAGACCCAGTACTTC. It encodes CASSSGTSLETQYF.

The chain has TRBV11-2 and TRBJ2-7; D remains ambiguous. Trimming took off 0 bases at V and 9 bases at J, with 12 bases between the two ends. This CDR3 has 13 amino acids. The germline gives CDR1 SGHAT, CDR2 FQNNGV. The CDR3 is CASSLDLTVGQYF. CDR3 bases: TGTGCCAGCAGCTTAGACCTCACCGTCGGGCAGTACTTC.

The chain is built from TRBV29-1 and TRBJ1-1; maybe TRBD1 (6 bases). Germline V lookup: CDR1 SQVTM, CDR2 ANQGSEA. The CDR3 is 14 residues long. Trimming cost V 6 bases and J 1 base, with 15 bases left between them. CDR3 coding DNA: TGCAGCGTAGTGACACGGACAGAGAACACTGAAGCTTTCTTT. Residues: CSVVTRTENTEAFF.

The chain uses TRBV19 and TRBJ2-1, with 8 bases aligning to TRBD1. V lost 6 bases, J lost 5 bases, and 9 bases stayed unmatched. The CDR3 spans 15 residues. Germline V lookup: CDR1 LNHDA, CDR2 SQIVND (reference sequence). CDR3 amino acids: CASSTDRGQDNEQFF. The CDR3 nucleotides read TGTGCCAGTAGCACCGACAGGGGCCAGGACAATGAGCAGTTCTTC.